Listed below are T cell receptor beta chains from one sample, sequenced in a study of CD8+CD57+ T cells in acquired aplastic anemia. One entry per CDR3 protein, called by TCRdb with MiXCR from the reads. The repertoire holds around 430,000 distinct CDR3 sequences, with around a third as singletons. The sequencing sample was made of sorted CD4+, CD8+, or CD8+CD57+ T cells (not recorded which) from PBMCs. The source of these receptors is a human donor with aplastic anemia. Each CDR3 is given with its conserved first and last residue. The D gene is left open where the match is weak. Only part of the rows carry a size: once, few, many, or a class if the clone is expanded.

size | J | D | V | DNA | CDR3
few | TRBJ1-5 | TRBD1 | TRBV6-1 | TGTGCCAGCAGTGCGACGGGGACAGCAGATCAGCCCCAGCATTTT | CASSATGTADQPQHF
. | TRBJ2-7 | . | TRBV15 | TGTGCCACTTTTTCCAGCGGACCCTCCTACGAGCAGTACTTC | CATFSSGPSYEQYF
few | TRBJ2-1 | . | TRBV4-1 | TGCGCCAGCAGCCAAGATGGAAATGAGCAGTTCTTC | CASSQDGNEQFF
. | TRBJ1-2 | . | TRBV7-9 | TGTGCCAGCAGCTTAGCAGGGGGGGAAAATGGCTACACCTTC | CASSLAGGENGYTF
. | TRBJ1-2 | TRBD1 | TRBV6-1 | TGTGCCAGCAGCAACATATCCAGAGGGGGCTTAGTCTATGGCTACACCTTC | CASSNISRGGLVYGYTF
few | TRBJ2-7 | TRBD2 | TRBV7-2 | TGTGCCAGCAGCTTAAATAGCGGGAGTATATACGAGCAGTACTTC | CASSLNSGSIYEQYF
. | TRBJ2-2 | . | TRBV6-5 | TGTGCCAGCAGTTACACGAGAACCGGGGAGCTGTTTTTT | CASSYTRTGELFF
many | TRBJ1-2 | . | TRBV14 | TGTGCCAGCAGCGCACGTGGCTCACAGGGCTATGGCTACACCTTC | CASSARGSQGYGYTF
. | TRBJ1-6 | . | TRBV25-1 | TGTGCCAGCTCACCTTCCGGGACGGTAGATAATTCACCCCTCCACTTT | CASSPSGTVDNSPLHF
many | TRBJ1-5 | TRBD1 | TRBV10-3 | TGTGCCATCAGCGGGACAGGGGGCTCGGATCAGCCCCAGCATTTT | CAISGTGGSDQPQHF
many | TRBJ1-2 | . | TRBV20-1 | TGCAGTGCCCCCGACGACGGCTACACCTTC | CSAPDDGYTF
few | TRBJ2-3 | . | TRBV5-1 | TGCGCCAGCAGCTCGGTCCTACTAGCTTATACAGTGAATACGCAGTATTTT | CASSSVLLAYTVNTQYF
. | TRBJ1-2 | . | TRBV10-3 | TGTGCCATCAGTGTCGCGCTTAACTCTAACTATGGCTACACCTTC | CAISVALNSNYGYTF
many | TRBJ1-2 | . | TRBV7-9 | TGTGCCAGCAGCTTCCGGGGCTACACCTTC | CASSFRGYTF